This is a list of T cell receptor beta chains from one sample in a study of shared clonotypes between healthy human individuals. Produced via immunoSEQ multiplex PCR; TCRdb's table is partial and in-frame only. Among 2 million to 3 million clones listed, roughly 93% were seen once. Sequenced sample: naive CD4+ T cells from PBMCs. Receptor source: a man between 18 and 29 years old in good health. Some clones in this sample may be carry-over from other donors' samples. Both conserved end residues are trimmed from each CDR3. Each record gives: CDR3 length, D gene, J gene, V gene, CDR3 protein. D genes are given only for firm matches.

>13|TRBD1|TRBJ2-7|TRBV5-4
ASSWWDRGTYEQY
>14|TRBD2|TRBJ2-1|TRBV4-1
ASSQDQTSGRTGQF
>15|.|TRBJ2-1|TRBV11-2
ASSWSGLGEQRNEQF
>10|TRBD1|TRBJ1-1|TRBV6-6
ASSSETGKAF
>14|.|TRBJ2-7|TRBV14
ASSQGVFRGSYEQY
>13|TRBD1|TRBJ2-5|TRBV7-9
ASSPWTGNRETQY
>12|TRBD2|TRBJ2-5|TRBV9
ASSVGLAEETQY
>12|TRBD1|TRBJ2-1|TRBV7-3
ASSPGQGLNEQF
>16|TRBD2|TRBJ2-1|TRBV7-9
ASSFWPSGSSRNNEQF
>14|TRBD2|TRBJ2-3|TRBV14
ASSRGLAGRTDTQY
>14|TRBD2|TRBJ2-1|TRBV19
ASSITTSGLNNEQF
>12|TRBD1|TRBJ2-1|TRBV28
ASKDWDSYNEQF
>12|.|TRBJ2-7|TRBV28
ASRSQGGTYEQY
>10|.|TRBJ2-2|TRBV18
ASSHGTGELF
>11|.|TRBJ2-2|TRBV27
ASSFKNTGELF
>12|.|TRBJ1-4|TRBV5-5
ASSLWGANEKLF
>13|TRBD2|TRBJ2-1|TRBV4-2
ASSQSSGVYNEQF
>11|.|TRBJ2-7|TRBV7-2
ASSFPWSSEQY
>11|TRBD1|TRBJ1-1|TRBV10-3
ATRDRVNTEAF
>13|.|TRBJ2-7|TRBV29-1
SVAFYRVRSYEQY
>17|TRBD1|TRBJ1-3|TRBV4-2
ASSQRQGPTLSSGNTIY
>12|.|TRBJ2-5|TRBV10-1
ASSESRAQETQY
>13|.|TRBJ1-2|TRBV9
ASSVGAGGGYGYT
>13|TRBD2|TRBJ2-5|TRBV28
ASSSTGTTGETQY
>10|.|TRBJ2-7|TRBV7-6
ASSLARNEQY
>13|TRBD2|TRBJ2-1|TRBV7-8
ASSLGGRAPREQF